The 18 T cell receptor beta chains in this list originate from one sample, sequenced in a study of identical twins. TCRdb called the 5' RACE reads again in MiXCR, with one record for every CDR3 protein. The table lists approximately 700,000 distinct CDR3 sequences, around a sixth of them singletons. A further study also used this sample, focusing on T cells expressing NK-cell markers.

The sequenced sample was PBMCs. These TCRs come from a woman aged 18-29 years in good health.

The genes are TRBV12-3 or TRBV12-4 and TRBJ1-2; tentatively, D is TRBD1 (6 bases). The CDR3 has 14 amino acids. Trimming pared 7 bases from V and 2 bases from J, leaving 14 bases between. CDR3 sequence reads: CASTPGHLNYGYTF. CDR3 bases: TGTGCCAGCACCCCGGGACACCTAAACTATGGCTACACCTTC.

This clonotype was detected only a few times. In nucleotides, the CDR3 is TGCAGCGACGGACTAGCGGGAAAAGAGACCCAGTACTTC. This codes for CSDGLAGKETQYF. This chain joins TRBV29-1 and TRBJ2-5; 12 bases agree with TRBD2. There are 13 residues in the CDR3. Germline loops: CDR1 SQVTM, CDR2 ANQGSEA. The trim removed 7 bases at V and 3 bases at J, leaving 3 bases unmatched.

This chain uses TRBV3-1 with TRBJ2-7; TRBD2 matches 16 bases. The length of the CDR3 is 18 residues. V trimming: 5 bases; J trimming: 2 bases; junction bases outside the gene matches: 9. Germline V lookup: CDR1 LGHDT, CDR2 YNNKEL (reference sequence). In DNA form, the CDR3 reads TGTGCCAGCAGCGGATCGGGACTAGCGGGAGGGCCGCCCTACGAGCAGTACTTC. This gives the protein CASSGSGLAGGPPYEQYF.

The chain has TRBV29-1 and TRBJ1-1; 10 bases are a match to TRBD1. The V and J ends lost 2 bases and 5 bases, in that order; junction bases with no gene match: 8. Germline V gene data show CDR1 as SQVTM and CDR2 as ANQGSEA. The CDR3 loop spans 15 amino acids. CDR3 nucleotides: TGCAGCGTTGAAAGGCGAGACAGGGGGCGTACTGAAGCTTTCTTT. This encodes CSVERRDRGRTEAFF.

This clonotype came up a few times. The chain combines TRBV5-1 with TRBJ1-2, with D perhaps matching TRBD1 (5 bases). The germline V gene has CDR1 SGHRS and CDR2 YFSETQ. Trimming left V 0 bases short and J 3 bases short, with 15 bases between. This CDR3 has 16 amino acids. Here the CDR3 reads CASSLGGTAGDYGYTF. The CDR3 DNA reads as TGCGCCAGCAGCTTGGGAGGGACCGCTGGTGACTATGGCTACACCTTC.

This clonotype was counted many times. CDR3: CASSLELAGTGELFF. In nucleotides, the CDR3 is TGCGCCAGCAGCTTGGAACTAGCGGGGACCGGGGAGCTGTTTTTT. The chain joins TRBV5-1 to TRBJ2-2; 10 positions match TRBD2. The V gene end was trimmed by 0 bases and the J gene end by 5 bases; junction bases not matched to a gene: 1. Germline V lookup: CDR1 SGHRS, CDR2 YFSETQ. There are 15 residues in the CDR3.

This clonotype was seen a handful of times. V usage is TRBV28 and J usage is TRBJ2-3, with a tentative D call TRBD1 (6 bases). The V gene's germline CDR1 is MDHEN and CDR2 SYDVKM. V was shortened by 3 bases and J by 6 bases, with 16 bases between the two germline ends. This CDR3 comprises 15 residues. For the CDR3, the DNA is TGTGCCAGCAGTTTTGGGGCGGGTAGGGGGGATACGCAGTATTTT. Translating it yields CASSFGAGRGDTQYF.

A few counts support this clonotype. The chain has TRBV5-1 and TRBJ2-3; 7 bases map to TRBD2. The CDR3 runs 15 residues. V lost 1 base, J lost 2 bases, and 4 bases stayed unmatched. The germline CDR1 and CDR2 sequences are SGHRS and YFSETQ. The CDR3 here is CASSLTGGYTDTQYF. The CDR3 region has the DNA TGCGCCAGCAGCTTGACGGGGGGTTACACAGATACGCAGTATTTT.

There are many counts of this clonotype. V usage is TRBV6-5 and J usage is TRBJ2-7; 9 nucleotides align to TRBD1. Germline V gene lookup returns CDR1 MNHEY and CDR2 SVGAGI. Germline trimming cut 4 bases from V and 1 base from J; bases unmatched to any gene: 2. The CDR3 runs to 14 residues. The CDR3 coding sequence is TGTGCCAGCAGTTCAGACAGGGGGTCCTACGAGCAGTACTTC. It yields the protein CASSSDRGSYEQYF.

This clonotype was found many times. The chain links TRBV21-1 to TRBJ2-7; the tabulated D call, TRBD2, remains unverified against the DNA. TRBV21-1 is deemed a pseudogene. The CDR3 runs to 17 residues. CDR3: CASSKTGTTTSNYEQYF. Here the CDR3 DNA reads TGTGCCAGCAGCAAGACCGGGACTACAACCTCTAACTACGAGCAGTACTTC.

The chain carries TRBV4-3 and TRBJ2-7; 7 bases are shared with TRBD2. CDR3 size: 16 residues. Unmatched junction bases numbered 12, after V lost 4 bases and J lost 3 bases. The germline V gene has CDR1 LGHNA and CDR2 YSLEER. CDR3 region: CASSRVGGSPYYEQYF. The CDR3 DNA is TGCGCCAGCAGCCGGGTGGGCGGGAGCCCTTACTACGAGCAGTACTTC.

V is TRBV5-1 and J is TRBJ2-5; possibly TRBD1 or TRBD2 for D (5 bases each). CDR3 size: 14 residues. Looked up from germline, CDR1 is SGHRS and CDR2 is YFSETQ. The V and J ends lost 3 bases and 5 bases respectively, with 14 bases between them. The CDR3 region is CASSSRGDDETQYF. For the CDR3, the DNA is TGCGCCAGCAGCTCGAGGGGAGATGACGAGACCCAGTACTTC.

The CDR3, as DNA: TGCAGCGTTGCCTCCGGGACAAACAACTATGGCTACACCTTC. Its protein product is CSVASGTNNYGYTF. The chain combines TRBV29-1 with TRBJ1-2; possible D gene TRBD1, 6 bases. The CDR3 has 14 residues. CDR1 and CDR2 (germline): SQVTM, ANQGSEA. With 4 bases removed from V and 2 bases from J, the gap between germline ends came to 14 bases.

As concerns this clonotype: This could be a read error, since a much larger clone is one nucleotide away. The rearrangement uses TRBV5-5 and TRBJ2-7; D might be TRBD1 (5 bases). Germline lookup yields CDR1 SGHKS and CDR2 YYEKEE (reference sequence). V lost 9 bases to trimming and J lost 3 bases, with 16 bases between them. The CDR3 runs 13 residues. For the CDR3, the DNA is TGTGCCACCGGTTCAGGGCATGGCTACGAGCAGTACTTC. It specifies CATGSGHGYEQYF.

This clonotype was seen repeatedly, ten times or more. J is TRBJ2-3 and V is TRBV20-1, with D uncertain. There are 10 residues in the CDR3. Germline CDR1 reads DFQATT; CDR2 reads SNEGSKA (reference sequence). The V gene lost 6 bases and the J gene lost 6 bases, with 7 bases spanning the gap. CDR3 DNA: TGCAGTGCAAACACCGATACGCAGTATTTT. This codes for CSANTDTQYF.

This clonotype was seen a handful of times. V gene TRBV6-1 combines with J gene TRBJ2-7; unclear D gene. This CDR3 comprises 14 residues. The V gene lost 2 bases and the J gene lost 0 bases, with 8 bases spanning the gap. CDR1 and CDR2 (germline): MNHNS, SASEGT. The CDR3 nucleotides read TGTGCCAGCAGTGAACGGTGGAGCTCCTACGAGCAGTACTTC. As protein: CASSERWSSYEQYF.

The CDR3: CASSPPTTYNEQFF. The CDR3 DNA reads TGTGCCAGCTCACCACCAACTACATACAATGAGCAGTTCTTC. The chain has TRBV18 and TRBJ2-1; D not resolved. Germline-derived CDR1 and CDR2 are KGHSH and LQKENI. The V end lost 0 bases, the J end lost 4 bases, and 7 bases lay between the germline ends. The CDR3 sequence is 14 residues long.

This chain uses TRBV5-1 with TRBJ2-7; a possible D gene is TRBD1 (6 bases). CDR3 length: 15 residues. The germline V gene has CDR1 SGHRS and CDR2 YFSETQ. Trimming removed 0 bases at V and 8 bases at J, with 18 bases between. The CDR3 protein is CASSLATDSQAQQYF. The DNA of the CDR3 is TGCGCCAGCAGCTTGGCCACGGACAGCCAGGCACAGCAGTACTTC.